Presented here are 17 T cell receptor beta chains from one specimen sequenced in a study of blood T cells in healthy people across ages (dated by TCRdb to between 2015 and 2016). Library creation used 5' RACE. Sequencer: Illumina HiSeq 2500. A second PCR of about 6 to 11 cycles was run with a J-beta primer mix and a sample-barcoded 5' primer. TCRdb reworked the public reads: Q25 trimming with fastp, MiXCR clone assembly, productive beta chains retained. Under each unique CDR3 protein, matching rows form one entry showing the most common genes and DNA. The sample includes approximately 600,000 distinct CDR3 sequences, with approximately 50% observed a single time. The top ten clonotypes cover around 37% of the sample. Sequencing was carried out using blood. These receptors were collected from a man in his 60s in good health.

The CDR3 sequence is CASSGTSFQETQFF. Written as DNA, the CDR3 is TGTGCCAGCAGCGGGACTAGCTTTCAAGAGACCCAGTTCTTC. V usage is TRBV27 and J usage is TRBJ2-5, with 9 bases that match TRBD2. The J call is uncertain, as TRBJ2-1 better fits the DNA end. The CDR3 sequence is 14 residues long. Germline V CDR1 and CDR2: MNHEY, SMNVEV (reference sequence).

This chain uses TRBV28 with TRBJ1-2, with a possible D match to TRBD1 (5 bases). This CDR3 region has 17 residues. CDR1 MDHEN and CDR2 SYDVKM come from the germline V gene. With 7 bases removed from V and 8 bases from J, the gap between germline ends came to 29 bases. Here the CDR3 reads CASNGDGGGIILGGYTF. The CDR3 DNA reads TGTGCCAGCAATGGCGACGGGGGAGGGATCATTTTGGGAGGCTACACCTTC.

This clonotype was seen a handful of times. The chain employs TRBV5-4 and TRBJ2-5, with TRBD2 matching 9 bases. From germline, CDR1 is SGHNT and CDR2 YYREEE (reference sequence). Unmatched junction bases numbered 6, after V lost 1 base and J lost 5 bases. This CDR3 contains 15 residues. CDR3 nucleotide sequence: TGTGCCAGCAGCTTGAAAGGGCTAGCGGGGGAGACCCAGTACTTC. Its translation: CASSLKGLAGETQYF.

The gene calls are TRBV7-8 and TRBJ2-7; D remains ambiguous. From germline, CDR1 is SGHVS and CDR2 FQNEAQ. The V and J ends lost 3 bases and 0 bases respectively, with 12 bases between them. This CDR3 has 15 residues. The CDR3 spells CASSFRTELSYEQYF. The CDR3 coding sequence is TGTGCCAGCAGCTTCCGGACGGAGCTCTCCTACGAGCAGTACTTC.

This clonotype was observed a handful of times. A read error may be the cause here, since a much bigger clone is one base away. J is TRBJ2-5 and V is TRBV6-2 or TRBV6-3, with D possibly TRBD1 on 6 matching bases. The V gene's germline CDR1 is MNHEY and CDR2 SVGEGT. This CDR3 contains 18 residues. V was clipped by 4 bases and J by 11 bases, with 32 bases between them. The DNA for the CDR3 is TGTGCCAGCAGTTTCAGTTCCAGGGGCGCGACAAACTACAATGAGCAGTACTTC. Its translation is CASSFSSRGATNYNEQYF.

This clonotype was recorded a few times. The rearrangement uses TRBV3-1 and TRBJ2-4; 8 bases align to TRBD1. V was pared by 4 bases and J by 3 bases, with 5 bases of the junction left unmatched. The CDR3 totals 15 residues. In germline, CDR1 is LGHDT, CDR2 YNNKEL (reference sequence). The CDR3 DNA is TGTGCCAGCAGCCCAGACAGGGGAGGCAAAAACATTCAGTACTTC. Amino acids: CASSPDRGGKNIQYF.

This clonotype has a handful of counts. CDR3 DNA sequence: TGCGCCAGCAGCTTGGGCGAGGGGAACACAGATACGCAGTATTTT. Amino acids: CASSLGEGNTDTQYF. The chain combines TRBV5-1 with TRBJ2-3, with D perhaps given as TRBD1 or TRBD2 (5 bases each). This CDR3 contains 15 residues. Per the germline V gene, CDR1 is SGHRS and CDR2 is YFSETQ. Trimming pared 0 bases from V and 2 bases from J, leaving 10 bases between.

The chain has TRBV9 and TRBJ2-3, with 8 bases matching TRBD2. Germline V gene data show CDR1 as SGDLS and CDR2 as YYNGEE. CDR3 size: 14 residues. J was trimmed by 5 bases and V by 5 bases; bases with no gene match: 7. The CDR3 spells CASSSSGSRDTQYF. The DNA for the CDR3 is TGTGCCAGCAGTTCTAGCGGGTCCAGAGATACGCAGTATTTT.

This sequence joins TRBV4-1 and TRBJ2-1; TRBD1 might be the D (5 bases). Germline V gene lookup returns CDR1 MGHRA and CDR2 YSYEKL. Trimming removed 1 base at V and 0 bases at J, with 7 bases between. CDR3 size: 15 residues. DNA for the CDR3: TGCGCCAGCAGCCAAGGAAGGGGCTCCTACAATGAGCAGTTCTTC. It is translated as CASSQGRGSYNEQFF.

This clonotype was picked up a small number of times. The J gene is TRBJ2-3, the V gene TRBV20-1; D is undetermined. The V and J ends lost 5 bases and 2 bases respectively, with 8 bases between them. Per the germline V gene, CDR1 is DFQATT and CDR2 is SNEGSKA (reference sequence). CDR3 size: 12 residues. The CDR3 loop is CSAPVPTDTQYF. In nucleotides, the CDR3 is TGCAGTGCTCCGGTACCCACAGATACGCAGTATTTT.

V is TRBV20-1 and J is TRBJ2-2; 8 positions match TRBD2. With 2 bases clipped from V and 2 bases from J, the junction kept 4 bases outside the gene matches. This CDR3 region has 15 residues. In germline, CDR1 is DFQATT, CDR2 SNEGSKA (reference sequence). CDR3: CSARSSGANTGELFF. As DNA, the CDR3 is TGCAGTGCTAGAAGTAGCGGGGCAAACACCGGGGAGCTGTTTTTT.

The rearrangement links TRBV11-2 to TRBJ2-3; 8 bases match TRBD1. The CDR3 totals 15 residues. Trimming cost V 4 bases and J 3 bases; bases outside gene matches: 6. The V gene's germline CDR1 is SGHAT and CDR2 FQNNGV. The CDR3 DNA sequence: TGTGCCAGCAGCTCTATACAGGGGGTTACAGATACGCAGTATTTT. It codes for CASSSIQGVTDTQYF.

As DNA, the CDR3 is TGTGCCAGCAGCTTAGAGTCAGAGAACGAGCAGTACTTC. It is translated as CASSLESENEQYF. J is TRBJ2-7 and V is TRBV7-9; unclear D gene. Germline-derived CDR1 and CDR2 are SEHNR and FQNEAQ (reference sequence). Trimming left V 1 base short and J 5 bases short, with 9 bases between. This CDR3 has 13 residues.

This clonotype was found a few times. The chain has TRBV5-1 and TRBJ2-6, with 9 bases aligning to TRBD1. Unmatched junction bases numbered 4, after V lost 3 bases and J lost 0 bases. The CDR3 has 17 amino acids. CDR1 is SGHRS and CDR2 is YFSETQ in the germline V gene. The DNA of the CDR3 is TGCGCCAGCAGCTGGACAGGGGTGATCTCTGGGGCCAACGTCCTGACTTTC. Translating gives CASSWTGVISGANVLTF.

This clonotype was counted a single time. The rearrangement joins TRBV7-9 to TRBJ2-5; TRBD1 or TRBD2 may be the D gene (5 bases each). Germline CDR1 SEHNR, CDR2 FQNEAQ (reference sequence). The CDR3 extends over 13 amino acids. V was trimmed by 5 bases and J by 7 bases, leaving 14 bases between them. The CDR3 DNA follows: TGTGCCAGCAGCCGGGGCGCGCTGATGACCCAGTACTTC. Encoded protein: CASSRGALMTQYF.

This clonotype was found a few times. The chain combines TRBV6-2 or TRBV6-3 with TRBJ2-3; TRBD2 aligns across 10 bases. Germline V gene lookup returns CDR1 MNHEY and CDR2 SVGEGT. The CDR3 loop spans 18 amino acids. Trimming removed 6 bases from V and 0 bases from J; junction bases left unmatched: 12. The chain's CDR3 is CASSSGIAGGFSTDTQYF. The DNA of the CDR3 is TGTGCCAGCAGCTCCGGGATAGCGGGGGGTTTTAGCACAGATACGCAGTATTTT.

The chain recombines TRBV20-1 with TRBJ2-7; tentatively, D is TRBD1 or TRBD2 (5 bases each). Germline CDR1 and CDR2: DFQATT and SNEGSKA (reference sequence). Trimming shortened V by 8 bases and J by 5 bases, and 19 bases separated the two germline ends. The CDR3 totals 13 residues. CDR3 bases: TGCAGTCAGGAGAGGGCAGGGACCCACGAGCAGTACTTC. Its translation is CSQERAGTHEQYF.